These 12 T cell receptor beta chains originate from one sample sequenced in a study of blood T cell repertoires in COVID-19. Some clones are missing from TCRdb's copy, which holds only in-frame ones; the method was immunoSEQ multiplex PCR. Here the sample spans a few hundred thousand clones, 89% being singletons. Material: peripheral blood. All receptors derive from a woman aged 60-70 years with acute or convalescent COVID-19.

The gene calls are TRBV19 and TRBJ1-4; no clear D. Trimming stripped 0 bases from V and 8 bases from J, with 10 bases between. Germline loops: CDR1 LNHDA, CDR2 SQIVND (reference sequence). The CDR3 has 14 amino acids. CDR3 sequence: CASSIDGDNEKLFF. The CDR3 region has the DNA TGTGCCAGTAGTATAGATGGAGATAACGAAAAACTGTTTTTT.

The V gene is TRBV7-9, the J gene TRBJ1-6; a weak D match, TRBD1 (5 bases). V lost 7 bases to trimming and J lost 7 bases, with 14 bases between them. This CDR3 comprises 14 residues. Germline CDR1 reads SEHNR; CDR2 reads FQNEAQ (reference sequence). The CDR3 nucleotides read TGTGCCAGCATGGGGCTTCCGGCCAATTCACCCCTCCACTTT. This sequence encodes CASMGLPANSPLHF.

The chain has TRBV5-4 and TRBJ2-1; TRBD2 matches 8 bases. CDR3 size: 15 residues. The V gene end was trimmed by 4 bases and the J gene end by 0 bases; junction bases not matched to a gene: 3. CDR1 is SGHNT and CDR2 is YYREEE in the germline V gene (reference sequence). The CDR3 DNA reads TGTGCCAGCAGCCGAACTAGCGGCTCCTACAATGAGCAGTTCTTC. Translation gives CASSRTSGSYNEQFF. The full variable domain, completed using reference TRBV5-4 and TRBJ2-1, is ETGVTQSPTHLIKTRGQQVTLRCSSQSGHNTVSWYQQALGQGPQFIFQYYREEENGRGNFPPRFSGLQFPNYSSELNVNALELDDSALYLCASSRTSGSYNEQFFGPGTRLTVL.

This chain uses TRBV7-2 with TRBJ2-3; 8 nucleotides align to TRBD2. The germline gives CDR1 SGHTA, CDR2 FQGNSA. The CDR3 covers 15 residues. J was trimmed by 1 base and V by 10 bases; bases with no gene match: 10. CDR3 protein: CATIAGRGGTDTQYF. The CDR3, as DNA: TGTGCCACCATAGCTGGGCGGGGGGGCACAGATACGCAGTATTTT.

V gene TRBV19 combines with J gene TRBJ1-1, with D perhaps TRBD1 (5 bases). V lost 0 bases and J 5 bases, leaving 10 bases between the germline ends. The CDR3 is 14 amino acids. Per germline, CDR1 LNHDA and CDR2 SQIVND (reference sequence). In nucleotides, the CDR3 is TGTGCCAGTAGTATAGACCAGGGTACAACTGAAGCTTTCTTT. Protein product: CASSIDQGTTEAFF. The whole variable domain, remainder taken from reference TRBV19 and TRBJ1-1, is DGGITQSPKYLFRKEGQNVTLSCEQNLNHDAMYWYRQDPGQGLRLIYYSQIVNDFQKGDIAEGYSVSREKKESFPLTVTSAQKNPTAFYLCASSIDQGTTEAFFGQGTRLTVV.

This chain connects TRBV6-2 or TRBV6-3 to TRBJ1-4, with D tentatively TRBD1 (5 bases). CDR1 MNHEY and CDR2 SVGEGT come from the germline V gene. Trimming took 5 bases from V and 6 from J, leaving 10 bases between them. The CDR3 consists of 13 residues. CDR3 region: CASSDTGDEKLFF. Here the CDR3 DNA reads TGTGCCAGCAGTGATACAGGCGATGAAAAACTGTTTTTT.

In its sample, this clone was seen once. The rearrangement uses TRBV30 and TRBJ2-7, with TRBD1 matching over 9 bases. The CDR3 contains 15 residues. The V gene's germline CDR1 is GTSNPN and CDR2 SVGIG (reference sequence). V dropped 4 bases and J dropped 1; count of bases not matched to a gene: 8. The CDR3 coding sequence is TGTGCCTGGATCCAACCGGGACAGGGATCCTACGAGCAGTACTTC. Its protein is CAWIQPGQGSYEQYF.

This sequence joins TRBV5-4 and TRBJ1-2, with D perhaps matching TRBD1 (5 bases). The CDR3 contains 12 residues. V dropped 5 bases and J dropped 5 bases, with 10 bases sitting between them. Germline CDR1 and CDR2: SGHNT and YYREEE (reference sequence). In nucleotides, the CDR3 is TGTGCCAGCAGGTTCGGGGGGTATGGCTACACCTTC. It codes for CASRFGGYGYTF.

The rearrangement uses TRBV4-2 and TRBJ1-3; tentatively, D is TRBD1 (6 bases). CDR1 LGHNA and CDR2 YNFKEQ come from the germline V gene. This CDR3 region has 15 residues. V gave up 0 bases and J gave up 4 bases, with 10 bases separating them. Written as DNA, the CDR3 is TGTGCCAGCAGCCAAGATACAGGGTCCGGAAACACCATATATTTT. Translating gives CASSQDTGSGNTIYF.

This clone was picked up one time. The genes are TRBV5-1 and TRBJ1-1; 7 bases fit TRBD1. The CDR3 contains 15 residues. Germline CDR1 reads SGHRS; CDR2 reads YFSETQ. J gave up 1 base and V 5 bases, and 8 bases lay outside the gene matches. The CDR3 nucleotides read TGCGCCAGCAGTCCGACAGGGCTAGAGAACACTGAAGCTTTCTTT. Translation: CASSPTGLENTEAFF.

The rearrangement joins TRBV7-9 to TRBJ2-7; 7 bases match TRBD1. This CDR3 spans 14 amino acids. The ends lost 5 bases at V and 2 bases at J; junction bases unmatched: 6. In germline, CDR1 is SEHNR, CDR2 FQNEAQ (reference sequence). The CDR3 is CASSPDGQAYEQYF. CDR3 DNA sequence: TGTGCCAGCAGCCCAGACGGACAGGCCTACGAGCAGTACTTC.

This clone was seen a handful of times. The chain carries TRBV19 and TRBJ2-3; D perhaps matches TRBD2 (6 bases). V was cut by 4 bases and J by 0 bases, with 11 bases left in between. CDR1 is LNHDA, CDR2 SQIVND, per germline (reference sequence). CDR3 size: 15 residues. The CDR3 bases are TGTGCCAGTAGTAAGGGCGGGGCAAGCACAGATACGCAGTATTTT. Translation: CASSKGGASTDTQYF.